This record concerns one TCR beta chain sequence. Using immunoSEQ multiplex PCR, the repertoire was profiled, and TCRdb retains in-frame clones only, with some absent. The profile shows a few hundred thousand clones, approximately 92% of them singletons. The entry originates in a study of control samples from healthy donors and cancer patients. The CDR3 sequence is 14 residues long. V was shortened by 4 bases and J by 2 bases, with 13 bases between the two germline ends. Germline V gives CDR1 SGHRS, CDR2 YFSETQ. The V gene is TRBV5-1, the J gene TRBJ2-7; D is uncertain. Sequenced: PBMCs. This TCR was sampled from a man aged 40-55 years with head and neck cancer. CDR3 sequence: CASSKEDLTYEQYF. As DNA, the CDR3 is TGCGCCAGCAGCAAAGAGGACCTAACCTACGAGCAGTACTTC. Variable domain in full (rest from reference TRBV5-1 and TRBJ2-7): KAGVTQTPRYLIKTRGQQVTLSCSPISGHRSVSWYQQTPGQGLQFLFEYFSETQRNKGNFPGRFSGRQFSNSRSEMNVSTLELGDSALYLCASSKEDLTYEQYFGPGTRLTVT.